This T cell receptor (beta chain) was identified during a study of CD8+ T cells in alopecia areata. Regarding treatment: oral pan-JAK inhibitor, 5-10 mg twice daily. Extracted from the samples, RNA was reverse transcribed into cDNA to serve as the sequencing template. Generated by immunoSEQ multiplex PCR, the TCRdb table keeps only in-frame clones and is missing some. The profile shows about 250,000 clones, 50% to 75% of them singletons. The CDR3 has 14 residues. The germline V gene encodes CDR1 SGHDT and CDR2 YYEEEE. V lost 4 bases, J lost 7 bases, and 12 bases lay in between. The chain recombines TRBV5-6 with TRBJ1-6, with a weak D call TRBD1 (5 bases). The sample here was CD4+ T cells sorted from blood, taken around week 54, from a patient treated with tofacitinib. The receptor was derived from a human donor with alopecia areata. The CDR3 nucleotides are TGTGCCAGCAGCCGGACACTTCGGAATTCACCCCTCCACTTT. It codes for CASSRTLRNSPLHF. The full variable domain, its missing parts supplied by reference TRBV5-6 and TRBJ1-6, is DAGVTQSPTHLIKTRGQQVTLRCSPKSGHDTVSWYQQALGQGPQFIFQYYEEEERQRGNFPDRFSGHQFPNYSSELNVNALLLGDSALYLCASSRTLRNSPLHFGNGTRLTVT.